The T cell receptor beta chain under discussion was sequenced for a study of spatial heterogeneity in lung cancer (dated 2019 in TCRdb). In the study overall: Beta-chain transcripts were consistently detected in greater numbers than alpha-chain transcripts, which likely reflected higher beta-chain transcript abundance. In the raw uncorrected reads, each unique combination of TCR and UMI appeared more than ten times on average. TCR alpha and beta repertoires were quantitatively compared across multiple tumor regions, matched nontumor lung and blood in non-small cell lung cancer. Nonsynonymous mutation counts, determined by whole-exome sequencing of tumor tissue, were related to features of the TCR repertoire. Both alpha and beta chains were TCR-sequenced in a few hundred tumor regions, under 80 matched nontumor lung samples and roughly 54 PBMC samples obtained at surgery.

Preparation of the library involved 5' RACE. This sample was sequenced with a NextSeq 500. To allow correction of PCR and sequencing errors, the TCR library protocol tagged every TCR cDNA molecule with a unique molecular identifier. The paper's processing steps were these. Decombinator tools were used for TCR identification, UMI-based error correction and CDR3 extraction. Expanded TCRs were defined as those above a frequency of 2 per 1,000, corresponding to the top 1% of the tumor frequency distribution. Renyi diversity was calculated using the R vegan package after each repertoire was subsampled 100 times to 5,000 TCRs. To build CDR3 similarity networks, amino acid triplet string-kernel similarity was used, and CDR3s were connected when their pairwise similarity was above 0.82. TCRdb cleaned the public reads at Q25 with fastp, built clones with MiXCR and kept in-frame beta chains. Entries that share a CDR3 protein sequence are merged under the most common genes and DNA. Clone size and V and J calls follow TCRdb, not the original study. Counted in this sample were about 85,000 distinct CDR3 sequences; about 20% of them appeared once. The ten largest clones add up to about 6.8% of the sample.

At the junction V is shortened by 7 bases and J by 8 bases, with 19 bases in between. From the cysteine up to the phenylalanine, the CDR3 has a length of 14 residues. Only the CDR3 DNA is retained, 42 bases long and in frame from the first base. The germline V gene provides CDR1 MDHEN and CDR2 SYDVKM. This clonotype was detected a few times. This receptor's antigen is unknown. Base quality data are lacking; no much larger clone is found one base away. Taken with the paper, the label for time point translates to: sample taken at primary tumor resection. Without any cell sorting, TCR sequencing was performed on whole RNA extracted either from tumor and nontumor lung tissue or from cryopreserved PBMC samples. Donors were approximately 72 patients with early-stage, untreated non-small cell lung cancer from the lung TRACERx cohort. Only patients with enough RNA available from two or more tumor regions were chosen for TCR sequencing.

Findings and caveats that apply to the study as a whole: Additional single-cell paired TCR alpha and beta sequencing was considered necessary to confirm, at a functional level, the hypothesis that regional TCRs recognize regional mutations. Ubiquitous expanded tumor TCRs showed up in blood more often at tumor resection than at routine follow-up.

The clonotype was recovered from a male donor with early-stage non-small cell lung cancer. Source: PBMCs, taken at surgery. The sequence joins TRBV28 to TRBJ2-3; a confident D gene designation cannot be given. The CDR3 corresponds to CASTLSRLVPTQYF. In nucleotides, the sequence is TGTGCCAGCACCCTTTCCCGTCTAGTACCTACGCAGTATTTT.